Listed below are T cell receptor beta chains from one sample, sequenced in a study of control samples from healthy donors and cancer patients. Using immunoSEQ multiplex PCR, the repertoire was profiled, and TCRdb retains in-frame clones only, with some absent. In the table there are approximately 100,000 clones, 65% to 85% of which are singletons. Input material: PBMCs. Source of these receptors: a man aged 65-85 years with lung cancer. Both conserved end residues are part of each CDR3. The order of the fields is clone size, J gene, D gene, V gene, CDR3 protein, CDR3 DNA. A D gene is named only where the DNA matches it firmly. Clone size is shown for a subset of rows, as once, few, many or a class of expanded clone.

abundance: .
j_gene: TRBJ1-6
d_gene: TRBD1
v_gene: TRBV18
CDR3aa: CASSAGGFNSPLHF
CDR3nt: TGTGCCAGCTCAGCAGGGGGCTTTAATTCACCCCTCCACTTT

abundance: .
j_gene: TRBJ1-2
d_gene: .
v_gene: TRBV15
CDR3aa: CATSRPPGNGYTF
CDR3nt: TGTGCCACCAGCAGACCGCCAGGGAATGGCTACACCTTC

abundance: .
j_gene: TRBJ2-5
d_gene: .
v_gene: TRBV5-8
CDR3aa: CASRWGYTQYF
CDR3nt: TGTGCCAGCAGATGGGGTTACACCCAGTACTTC

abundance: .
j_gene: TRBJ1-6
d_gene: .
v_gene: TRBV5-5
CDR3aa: CASSLGLDNSPLHF
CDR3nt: TGTGCCAGCAGCTTGGGGCTTGATAATTCACCCCTCCACTTT

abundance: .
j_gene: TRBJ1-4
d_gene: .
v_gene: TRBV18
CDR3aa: CASSPNWNEKLFF
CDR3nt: TGTGCCAGCTCACCAAACTGGAATGAAAAACTGTTTTTT

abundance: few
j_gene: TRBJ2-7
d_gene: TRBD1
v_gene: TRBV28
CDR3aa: CASSTLLGQGSYEQYF
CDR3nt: TGTGCCAGCAGCACCCTCCTGGGACAGGGATCCTACGAGCAGTACTTC

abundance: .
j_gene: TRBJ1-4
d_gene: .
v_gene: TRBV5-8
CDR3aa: CASSPGMVNEKLFF
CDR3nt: TGTGCCAGCAGCCCAGGGATGGTTAATGAAAAACTGTTTTTT

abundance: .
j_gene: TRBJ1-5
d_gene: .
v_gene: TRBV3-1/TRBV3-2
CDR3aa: CASSQGRSNQPQHF
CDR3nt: TGTGCCAGCAGTCAAGGGAGGAGCAATCAGCCCCAGCATTTT

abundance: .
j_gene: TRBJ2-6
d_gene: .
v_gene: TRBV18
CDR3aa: CASSPVSLVTSSGANVLTF
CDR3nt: TGTGCCAGCTCACCAGTCTCTCTGGTAACGAGCTCTGGGGCCAACGTCCTGACTTTC

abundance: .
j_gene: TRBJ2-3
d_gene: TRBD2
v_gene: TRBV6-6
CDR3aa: CASALSSGATDTQYF
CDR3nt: TGTGCCAGCGCCCTTTCCAGCGGGGCCACAGATACGCAGTATTTT

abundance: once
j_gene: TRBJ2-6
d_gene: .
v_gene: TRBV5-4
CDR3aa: CASSLRGNSGANVLTF
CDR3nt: TGTGCCAGCAGCTTGAGAGGTAACTCTGGGGCCAACGTCCTGACTTTC

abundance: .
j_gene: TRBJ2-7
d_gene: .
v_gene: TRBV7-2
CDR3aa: CASSISYEQYF
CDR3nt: TGTGCCAGCAGCATTTCCTACGAGCAGTACTTC

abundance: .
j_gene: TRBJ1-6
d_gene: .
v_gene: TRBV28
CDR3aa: CASSSPSSGGNSPLHF
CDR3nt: TGTGCCAGCAGCTCCCCCTCCAGCGGGGGAAATTCACCCCTCCACTTT

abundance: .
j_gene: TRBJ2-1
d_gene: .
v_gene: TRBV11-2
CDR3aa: CASSLATSSYNEQFF
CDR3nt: TGTGCCAGCAGCTTAGCGACTAGCTCCTACAATGAGCAGTTCTTC

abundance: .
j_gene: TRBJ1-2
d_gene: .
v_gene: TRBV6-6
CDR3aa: CASSYPGNLMTYTF
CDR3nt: TGTGCCAGCAGTTACCCGGGGAACCTAATGACCTACACCTTC

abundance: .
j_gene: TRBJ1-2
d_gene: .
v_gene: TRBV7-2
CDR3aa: CASSTPRTRNGGYTF
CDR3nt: TGTGCCAGCAGCACCCCCCGGACCCGGAACGGTGGCTACACCTTC